Below are 14 T cell receptor beta chains sequenced from a single sample in a study of early T cells in non-severe SARS-CoV-2 infection. TCRdb processed the 5' RACE reads anew with MiXCR; each CDR3 protein has one entry. The sample shows over 45,000 distinct CDR3 sequences, under 8% of them seen only once. Sample: whole blood, taken at baseline. The receptors shown here come from an adult who was a healthcare worker with PCR-confirmed SARS-CoV-2 infection or an uninfected control (not recorded which).

This clonotype appeared a few times. This chain uses TRBV28 with TRBJ2-2, with D unclear. The CDR3 covers 13 residues. Germline assignment: CDR1 MDHEN and CDR2 SYDVKM. Trimming stripped 1 base from V and 7 bases from J, with 7 bases between. The CDR3 sequence is CASSLFAVGELFF. CDR3 nucleotides: TGTGCCAGCAGTTTATTTGCGGTCGGGGAGCTGTTTTTT.

As regards this clonotype: A much larger clone lies a single base off, so this may be a read error. The chain employs TRBV24-1 and TRBJ2-1; D is perhaps TRBD2 (6 bases). V shed 3 bases and J shed 4 bases, with 15 bases lying between them. Per the germline V gene, CDR1 is KGHDR and CDR2 is SFDVKD. The CDR3 runs to 16 residues. CDR3 in DNA: TGTGCCACCAGTGATCGGCTAGCGCACCAATACAATGAGCAGTTCTTC. Translating it yields CATSDRLAHQYNEQFF.

V and J are TRBV20-1 and TRBJ1-1, with a weak D call TRBD1 (6 bases). Deletions cut 5 bases from V and 6 bases from J, with 19 bases between. Germline V gives CDR1 DFQATT, CDR2 SNEGSKA (reference sequence). The CDR3 consists of 14 residues. The CDR3, as DNA: TGCAGTGCTGGAAGCCCACAGGGCATCCCTGAAGCTTTCTTT. Encoded protein: CSAGSPQGIPEAFF.

This rearrangement joins TRBV29-1 to TRBJ2-1; D may be TRBD2 (5 bases). The CDR3 totals 10 residues. Trimming took 4 bases from V and 15 from J, leaving 13 bases between them. The germline CDR1 and CDR2 sequences are SQVTM and ANQGSEA. The CDR3 reads CSVGPNRGFF. DNA for the CDR3: TGCAGCGTTGGGCCCAATCGGGGGTTCTTC.

This clonotype was seen a handful of times. This chain connects TRBV6-2 or TRBV6-3 to TRBJ1-2; the D gene is possibly TRBD1 (5 bases). Germline V lookup: CDR1 MNHEY, CDR2 SVGEGT. The CDR3 sequence is 13 residues long. Between the trimmed V and J ends, which lost 2 bases and 2 bases, there was a span of 6 bases. CDR3 nucleotide sequence: TGTGCCAGCAGTTACGGGGGGAACTATGGCTACACCTTC. Residues: CASSYGGNYGYTF.

This clonotype was recorded a few times. This chain links TRBV9 with TRBJ2-7; 8 positions agree with TRBD1. The CDR3 consists of 16 residues. Germline CDR1 is SGDLS and CDR2 is YYNGEE. V lost 3 bases and J lost 3; bases outside the gene matches: 11. The CDR3 nucleotides read TGTGCCAGCAGCGCCCGCCTCGGGACAGGATTCTACGAGCAGTACTTC. Translating gives CASSARLGTGFYEQYF.

The chain uses TRBV28 and TRBJ2-6, with unresolved D. Trimming stripped 4 bases from V and 2 bases from J, with 9 bases between. The CDR3 is 15 residues long. Looked up from germline, CDR1 is MDHEN and CDR2 is SYDVKM. CDR3 nucleotide sequence: TGTGCCAGCAGTTCTGAGACCGCTGGGGCCAACGTCCTGACTTTC. It encodes CASSSETAGANVLTF.

The rearrangement uses TRBV4-1 and TRBJ2-7; 8 positions match TRBD1. This CDR3 region has 16 residues. V dropped 0 bases and J dropped 3; count of bases not matched to a gene: 7. CDR1 and CDR2 from the germline V gene are MGHRA and YSYEKL. The chain's CDR3 is CASSQDQRTGLYEQYF. The CDR3 DNA reads TGCGCCAGCAGCCAAGATCAACGGACAGGGCTCTACGAGCAGTACTTC.

The chain is built from TRBV11-2 and TRBJ2-5; D is undetermined. The CDR3 extends over 14 amino acids. Trimming took off 1 base at V and 4 bases at J, with 10 bases between the two ends. The germline CDR1 and CDR2 sequences are SGHAT and FQNNGV. CDR3 sequence: CASSLGPPPETQYF. The CDR3, as DNA: TGTGCCAGCAGCTTAGGTCCCCCCCCAGAGACCCAGTACTTC. Complete variable domain (other parts from reference TRBV11-2 and TRBJ2-5): EAGVAQSPRYKIIEKRQSVAFWCNPISGHATLYWYQQILGQGPKLLIQFQNNGVVDDSQLPKDRFSAERLKGVDSTLKIQPAKLEDSAVYLCASSLGPPPETQYFGPGTRLLVL.

This clonotype was found many times. V is TRBV7-9 and J is TRBJ2-7; TRBD2 matches at 7 bases. The CDR3 has 11 amino acids. V shed 11 bases, J shed 6 bases, and the junction held 7 bases outside the gene matches. Per germline, CDR1 SEHNR and CDR2 FQNEAQ (reference sequence). CDR3 protein: CASRGGLEQYF. The CDR3, as DNA: TGTGCCTCTCGGGGAGGGCTCGAGCAGTACTTC.

In this sample, this clonotype turned up a few times. The genes are TRBV5-4 and TRBJ1-6; D gene unclear. Germline V gene data show CDR1 as SGHNT and CDR2 as YYREEE (reference sequence). CDR3 length equals 14 residues. Deletions cut 2 bases from V and 10 bases from J, with 13 bases between. CDR3 region: CASSLPGPGSPLHF. In nucleotides, the CDR3 is TGTGCCAGCAGCTTACCCGGGCCTGGGTCACCCCTCCACTTT. Full variable domain (missing parts from reference TRBV5-4 and TRBJ1-6): ETGVTQSPTHLIKTRGQQVTLRCSSQSGHNTVSWYQQALGQGPQFIFQYYREEENGRGNFPPRFSGLQFPNYSSELNVNALELDDSALYLCASSLPGPGSPLHFGNGTRLTVT.

This clonotype was seen a handful of times. J is TRBJ2-3 and V is TRBV6-5; TRBD1 aligns across 9 bases. The CDR3 runs to 16 residues. The ends lost 6 bases at V and 4 bases at J; junction bases unmatched: 11. Germline lookup yields CDR1 MNHEY and CDR2 SVGAGI. The CDR3 nucleotides read TGTGCCAGCAGAGAGATCCGGGACAGGGACCCAGATACGCAGTATTTT. This translates into CASREIRDRDPDTQYF.

In its sample, this clonotype was seen many times. The V call is TRBV4-3, the J call TRBJ1-4; D remains ambiguous. Trimming shortened V by 3 bases and J by 0 bases, and 17 bases separated the two germline ends. The CDR3 spans 18 residues. The V gene's germline CDR1 is LGHNA and CDR2 YSLEER. The CDR3 DNA follows: TGCGCCAGCAGCCACCGAACCTGGGGAAAGGCAACTAATGAAAAACTGTTTTTT. Its translation is CASSHRTWGKATNEKLFF.

This clonotype was picked up many times. This chain connects TRBV5-1 to TRBJ2-5; TRBD2 matches at 9 bases. The CDR3 consists of 16 residues. CDR1 is SGHRS and CDR2 is YFSETQ in the germline V gene. V trimming: 2 bases; J trimming: 2 bases; junction bases outside the gene matches: 7. CDR3 sequence: CASSFGSGGLQETQYF. The CDR3 nucleotides read TGCGCCAGCAGCTTTGGGAGCGGGGGGTTACAAGAGACCCAGTACTTC.